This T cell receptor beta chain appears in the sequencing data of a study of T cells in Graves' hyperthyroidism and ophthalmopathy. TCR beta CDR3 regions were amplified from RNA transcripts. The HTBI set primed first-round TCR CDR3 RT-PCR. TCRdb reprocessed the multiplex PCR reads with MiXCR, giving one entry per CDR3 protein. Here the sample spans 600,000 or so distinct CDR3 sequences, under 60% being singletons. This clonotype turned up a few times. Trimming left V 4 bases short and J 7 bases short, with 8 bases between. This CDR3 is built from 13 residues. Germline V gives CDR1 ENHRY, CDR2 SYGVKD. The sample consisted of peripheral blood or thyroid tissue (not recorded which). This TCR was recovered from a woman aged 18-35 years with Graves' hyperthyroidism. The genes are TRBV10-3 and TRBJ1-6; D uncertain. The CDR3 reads CAISVGPNSPLHF. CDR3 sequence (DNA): TGTGCCATCAGTGTAGGACCGAATTCACCCCTCCACTTT.